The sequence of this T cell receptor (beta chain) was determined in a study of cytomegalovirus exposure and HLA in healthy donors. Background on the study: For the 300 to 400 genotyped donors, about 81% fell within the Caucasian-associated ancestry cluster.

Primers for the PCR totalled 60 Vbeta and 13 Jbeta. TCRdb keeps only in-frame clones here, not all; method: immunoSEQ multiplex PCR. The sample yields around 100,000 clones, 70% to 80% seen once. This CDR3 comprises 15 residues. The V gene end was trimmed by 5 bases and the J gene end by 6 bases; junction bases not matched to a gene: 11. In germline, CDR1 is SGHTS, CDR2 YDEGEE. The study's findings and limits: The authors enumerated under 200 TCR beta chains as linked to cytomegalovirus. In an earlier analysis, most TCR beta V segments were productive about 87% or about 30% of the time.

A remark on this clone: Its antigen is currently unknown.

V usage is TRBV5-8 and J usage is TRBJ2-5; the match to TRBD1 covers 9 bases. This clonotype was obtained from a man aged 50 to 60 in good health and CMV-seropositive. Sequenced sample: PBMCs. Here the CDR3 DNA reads TGTGCCAGCAGTCCCGGGACAGGGAGTTTGAAGACCCAGTACTTC. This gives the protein CASSPGTGSLKTQYF.